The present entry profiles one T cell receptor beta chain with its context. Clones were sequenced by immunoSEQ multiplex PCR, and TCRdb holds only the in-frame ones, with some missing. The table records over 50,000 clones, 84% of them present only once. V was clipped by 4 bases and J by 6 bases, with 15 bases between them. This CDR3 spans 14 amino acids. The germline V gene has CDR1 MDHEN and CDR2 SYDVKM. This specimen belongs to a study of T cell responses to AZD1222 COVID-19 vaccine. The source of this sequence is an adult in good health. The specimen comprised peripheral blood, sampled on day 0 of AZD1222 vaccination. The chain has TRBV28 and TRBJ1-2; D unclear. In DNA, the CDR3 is TGTGCCAGCAGTTCCCCCCCACAGCTTCATGGCTACACCTTC. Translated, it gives CASSSPPQLHGYTF.